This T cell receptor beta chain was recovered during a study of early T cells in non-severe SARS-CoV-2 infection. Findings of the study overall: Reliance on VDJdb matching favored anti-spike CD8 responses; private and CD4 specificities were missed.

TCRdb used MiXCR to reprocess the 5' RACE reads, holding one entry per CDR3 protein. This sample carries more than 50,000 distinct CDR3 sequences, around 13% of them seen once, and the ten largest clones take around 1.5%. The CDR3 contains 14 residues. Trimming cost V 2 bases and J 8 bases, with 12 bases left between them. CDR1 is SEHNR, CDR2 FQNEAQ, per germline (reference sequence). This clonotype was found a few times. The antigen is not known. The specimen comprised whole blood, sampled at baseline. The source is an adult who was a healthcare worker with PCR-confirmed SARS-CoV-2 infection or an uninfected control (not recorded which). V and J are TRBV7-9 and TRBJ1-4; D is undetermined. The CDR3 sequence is CASSLRREGEKLFF. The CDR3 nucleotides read TGTGCCAGCAGCTTACGGAGGGAAGGCGAAAAACTGTTTTTT.